The 31 T cell receptor beta chains below were found in one sample sequenced in a study of CD8 T cells in Susac syndrome. Random-hexamer reverse transcription was applied to about 0.45 to 1 ug RNA. In TCRdb, the immunoSEQ multiplex PCR reads were re-called with MiXCR into one record per CDR3 protein. The repertoire holds tens of thousands of distinct CDR3 sequences, with less than 95% as singletons. Sequenced material: CD8+ T cells from PBMCs. These receptors were taken from a human donor with multiple sclerosis.

V is TRBV3-1 and J is TRBJ2-3, with TRBD2 matching 12 bases. This CDR3 spans 18 amino acids. Germline V gene sequence: CDR1 LGHDT, CDR2 YNNKEL (reference sequence). J lost 7 bases, V lost 1 base, and 12 bases had no gene match. CDR3 region: CASSQGLAGVDSENTQYF. DNA of the CDR3: TGTGCCAGCAGCCAAGGACTAGCGGGAGTGGATTCGGAAAATACGCAGTATTTT.

This clonotype showed up just a few times. The chain joins TRBV27 to TRBJ1-5; 7 bases agree with TRBD1. V lost 5 bases to trimming and J lost 0 bases; unmatched junction nucleotides: 4. The CDR3 length is 15 residues. Germline CDR1 reads MNHEY; CDR2 reads SMNVEV (reference sequence). The CDR3 DNA follows: TGTGCCAGCAGTCCAGGGACAGCTAGCAATCAGCCCCAGCATTTT. Amino acids: CASSPGTASNQPQHF.

CDR3 nucleotides: TGCAGTGGCAGGGGGGGGGCAAGGACTGAAGCTTTCTTT. The encoded protein is CSGRGGARTEAFF. This chain uses TRBV20-1 with TRBJ1-1, with 7 bases lining up with TRBD1. The CDR3 runs 13 residues. Germline V gives CDR1 DFQATT, CDR2 SNEGSKA (reference sequence). V was clipped by 7 bases and J by 5 bases; unmatched bases: 10.

The V gene is TRBV12-3 or TRBV12-4, the J gene TRBJ2-5; TRBD2 aligns across 7 bases. V lost 1 base to trimming and J lost 1 base; unmatched junction nucleotides: 3. The CDR3 spans 15 residues. Written as DNA, the CDR3 is TGTGCCAGCAGTTTAGAGACTAGCTTCCAAGAGACCCAGTACTTC. This codes for CASSLETSFQETQYF.

This clonotype was found once. This chain uses TRBV29-1 with TRBJ2-7, with TRBD2 matching 8 bases. The CDR3 consists of 12 residues. Germline CDR1 reads SQVTM; CDR2 reads ANQGSEA. CDR3 loop: CNISGESYEQYF. The CDR3 nucleotides read TGCAATATTAGCGGGGAGTCCTACGAGCAGTACTTC.

V usage is TRBV12-3 or TRBV12-4 and J usage is TRBJ2-1; TRBD2 agrees at 13 bases. Unmatched junction bases numbered 3, after V lost 2 bases and J lost 8 bases. CDR3 length equals 15 residues. The CDR3 nucleotides are TGTGCCAGCAGTTTAACTAGCGGGAGGGAGGATGAGCAGTTCTTC. Amino acid sequence: CASSLTSGREDEQFF.

The chain's CDR3 is CASSGGITGPATQYF. Here the CDR3 DNA reads TGCGCCAGCAGTGGGGGGATAACAGGGCCAGCGACGCAGTATTTT. The gene calls are TRBV10-1 and TRBJ2-3, with a tentative D call TRBD1 (6 bases). CDR1 WNHNN and CDR2 SYGVQD come from the germline V gene (reference sequence). The CDR3 totals 15 residues. V dropped 4 bases and J dropped 9 bases, with 20 bases sitting between them.

The chain links TRBV13 to TRBJ1-5; no firm D call. V was shortened by 3 bases and J by 5 bases, with 5 bases between the two germline ends. Germline V gene lookup returns CDR1 PRHDT and CDR2 FYEKMQ (reference sequence). The CDR3 is 12 residues long. CDR3 amino acids: CASSFGDQPQHF. The CDR3 nucleotides read TGTGCCAGCAGCTTTGGGGATCAGCCCCAGCATTTT.

The chain links TRBV11-2 to TRBJ1-3; D is undetermined. Germline assignment: CDR1 SGHAT and CDR2 FQNNGV. V lost 6 bases to trimming and J lost 2 bases, with 8 bases between them. This CDR3 is built from 13 residues. The CDR3 bases are TGTGCCAGCAGGTCCCTAACTGGAAACACCATATATTTT. This translates into CASRSLTGNTIYF.

The V gene is TRBV5-6, the J gene TRBJ2-3, with D unresolved. The V and J ends lost 5 bases and 4 bases respectively, with 8 bases between them. Germline lookup yields CDR1 SGHDT and CDR2 YYEEEE. This CDR3 is built from 12 residues. CDR3 sequence: CASSLSSDTQYF. In DNA, the CDR3 is TGTGCCAGCAGTTTGAGCTCAGATACGCAGTATTTT. Full variable domain (remainder filled in from reference TRBV5-6 and TRBJ2-3): DAGVTQSPTHLIKTRGQQVTLRCSPKSGHDTVSWYQQALGQGPQFIFQYYEEEERQRGNFPDRFSGHQFPNYSSELNVNALLLGDSALYLCASSLSSDTQYFGPGTRLTVL.

The chain uses TRBV5-4 and TRBJ2-2; 8 positions agree with TRBD2. V lost 6 bases, J lost 3 bases, and 10 bases stayed unmatched. CDR3 length: 16 residues. Per germline, CDR1 SGHNT and CDR2 YYREEE (reference sequence). CDR3 in DNA: TGTGCCAGCATCGACAGGTTTAGCGGGGACACCGGGGAGCTGTTTTTT. Encoded protein: CASIDRFSGDTGELFF.

V gene TRBV6-1 combines with J gene TRBJ2-2; D not resolved. Germline lookup yields CDR1 MNHNS and CDR2 SASEGT. The length of the CDR3 is 12 residues. Trimming stripped 5 bases from V and 4 bases from J, with 5 bases between. The CDR3, as DNA: TGTGCCAGCAGTACGAGCACCGGGGAGCTGTTTTTT. Amino acid sequence: CASSTSTGELFF.

The chain is built from TRBV4-3 and TRBJ2-1; 11 bases fit TRBD2. CDR1 is LGHNA and CDR2 is YSLEER in the germline V gene. The trim removed 4 bases at V and 4 bases at J, leaving 9 bases unmatched. The CDR3 runs to 17 residues. The DNA of the CDR3 is TGCGCCAGCAGCCCCAGTAGCGGGGGGGCCTGGTACAATGAGCAGTTCTTC. This gives the protein CASSPSSGGAWYNEQFF.

The CDR3 sequence: CASSPKWYEQYF. For the CDR3, the DNA is TGTGCCAGCAGTCCCAAATGGTACGAGCAGTACTTC. The chain employs TRBV12-3 or TRBV12-4 and TRBJ2-7; D call uncertain. The germline V and J ends were trimmed by 5 bases and 4 bases, with 9 bases remaining between them. The CDR3 has 12 residues.

V gene TRBV6-5 combines with J gene TRBJ2-3; a weak D match, TRBD1 (5 bases). This CDR3 region has 17 residues. Trimming stripped 3 bases from V and 5 bases from J, with 21 bases between. CDR1 and CDR2 (germline): MNHEY, SVGAGI. The CDR3 loop reads CASSYNPQGQGGDTQYF. For the CDR3, the DNA is TGTGCCAGCAGTTATAATCCTCAGGGCCAGGGCGGAGATACGCAGTATTTT.

The chain combines TRBV6-2 or TRBV6-3 with TRBJ1-5, with 7 positions matching TRBD1. The CDR3 sequence is 13 residues long. The junction had 0 bases not matched to a gene; V was cut back by 6 bases and J by 1 base. From germline, CDR1 is MNHEY and CDR2 SVGEGT. The CDR3 DNA follows: TGTGCCAGCAGACAGGGGAGCAATCAGCCCCAGCATTTT. It specifies CASRQGSNQPQHF.

J is TRBJ1-2 and V is TRBV29-1; D is unclear. Per the germline V gene, CDR1 is SQVTM and CDR2 is ANQGSEA. The CDR3 has 13 residues. Deletions cut 1 base from V and 8 bases from J, with 14 bases between. CDR3 in DNA: TGCAGCGTTGAAGGGCGGCCGCCCGTGGGCTACACCTTC. It encodes CSVEGRPPVGYTF.

V gene TRBV7-2 combines with J gene TRBJ2-1, with D possibly TRBD2 on 5 matching bases. V was trimmed by 11 bases and J by 6 bases, leaving 17 bases between them. The CDR3 is made up of 13 amino acids. Germline CDR1 reads SGHTA; CDR2 reads FQGNSA. The CDR3 reads CAARAPSPNEQFF. Here the CDR3 DNA reads TGTGCCGCGAGGGCTCCAAGCCCCAATGAGCAGTTCTTC.

V is TRBV19 and J is TRBJ1-2; 9 positions match TRBD1. Losses at the gene ends were 6 bases for V and 1 base for J; bases not matched to a gene: 9. CDR3 length equals 16 residues. Germline lookup yields CDR1 LNHDA and CDR2 SQIVND (reference sequence). CDR3 sequence: CASSDGDREINYGYTF. In DNA form, the CDR3 reads TGTGCCAGTAGCGACGGGGACAGGGAAATTAACTATGGCTACACCTTC. Combining the CDR3 with reference TRBV19 and TRBJ1-2 gives the whole variable domain DGGITQSPKYLFRKEGQNVTLSCEQNLNHDAMYWYRQDPGQGLRLIYYSQIVNDFQKGDIAEGYSVSREKKESFPLTVTSAQKNPTAFYLCASSDGDREINYGYTFGSGTRLTVV.

The J gene is TRBJ2-7, the V gene TRBV29-1; TRBD1 matches at 8 bases. The CDR3 is 13 residues long. Losses at the gene ends were 4 bases for V and 7 bases for J; bases not matched to a gene: 9. CDR1 is SQVTM, CDR2 ANQGSEA, per germline. CDR3 nucleotide sequence: TGCAGCGTTGTCGGACAGGGCCCGGGTGAGCAGTACTTC. This encodes CSVVGQGPGEQYF.

The rearrangement uses TRBV13 and TRBJ2-1; TRBD2 matches 9 bases. The CDR3 runs 18 residues. Germline values: CDR1 PRHDT, CDR2 FYEKMQ (reference sequence). The V segment lost 0 bases and the J segment 5 bases; nucleotides outside the gene matches: 11. The chain's CDR3 is CASSLGGGDSGGHNEQFF. The CDR3 DNA is TGTGCCAGCAGCTTAGGCGGAGGTGATAGCGGGGGCCACAATGAGCAGTTCTTC.

This chain joins TRBV2 and TRBJ1-5, with D unclear. In germline, CDR1 is SNHLY, CDR2 FYNNEI. Trimming took off 1 base at V and 5 bases at J, with 12 bases between the two ends. The length of the CDR3 is 15 residues. DNA for the CDR3: TGTGCCAGCAGTGAAGATCTCCCCATAGATCAGCCCCAGCATTTT. Translation: CASSEDLPIDQPQHF.

The rearrangement links TRBV13 to TRBJ1-1; 7 bases fit TRBD1. This CDR3 is 17 amino acids long. Germline assignment: CDR1 PRHDT and CDR2 FYEKMQ (reference sequence). V was pared by 4 bases and J by 1 base, with 12 bases of the junction left unmatched. The CDR3 is CASSSDWGTATNTEAFF. The DNA for the CDR3 is TGTGCCAGCAGCTCCGATTGGGGGACAGCGACGAACACTGAAGCTTTCTTT.

The chain combines TRBV6-6 with TRBJ1-2; D is undetermined. Germline CDR1 MNHNY, CDR2 SVGAGI (reference sequence). The CDR3 runs to 13 residues. The V end lost 4 bases, the J end lost 4 bases, and 10 bases lay between the germline ends. Written as DNA, the CDR3 is TGTGCCAGCAGTTCCGGTGGGAGCTATGGCTACACCTTC. This sequence encodes CASSSGGSYGYTF.

V and J are TRBV6-5 and TRBJ1-4; D may be TRBD1 (5 bases). The germline V and J ends were trimmed by 4 bases and 0 bases, with 12 bases remaining between them. From germline, CDR1 is MNHEY and CDR2 SVGAGI. The CDR3 consists of 16 residues. The CDR3 nucleotides read TGTGCCAGCAGTTTTCGACAGATTGCAACTAATGAAAAACTGTTTTTT. Amino acid sequence: CASSFRQIATNEKLFF.

V gene TRBV7-9 combines with J gene TRBJ2-7, with TRBD1 matching 10 bases. The CDR3 runs to 14 residues. Germline V lookup: CDR1 SEHNR, CDR2 FQNEAQ (reference sequence). With 5 bases clipped from V and 5 bases from J, the junction kept 6 bases outside the gene matches. CDR3 sequence: CASSPGQGSDEQYF. CDR3 in DNA: TGTGCCAGCAGCCCGGGACAGGGGTCGGACGAGCAGTACTTC.

This clonotype came up once. J is TRBJ2-1 and V is TRBV4-1; D ambiguous. Germline CDR1 and CDR2: MGHRA and YSYEKL. The CDR3 sequence is 12 residues long. V was trimmed by 0 bases and J by 5 bases, leaving 2 bases between them. CDR3 in DNA: TGCGCCAGCAGCCAAGATAACAATGAGCAGTTCTTC. It is translated as CASSQDNNEQFF.

The rearrangement uses TRBV12-3 or TRBV12-4 and TRBJ2-7; D might be TRBD1 (6 bases). CDR3 length: 15 amino acids. The ends were cut back, 3 bases at V and 1 base at J, with 13 bases in the middle. Written as DNA, the CDR3 is TGTGCCAGCAGTTTTTTGAGACAGGTTTCCTACGAGCAGTACTTC. Protein product: CASSFLRQVSYEQYF.

The rearrangement links TRBV29-1 to TRBJ2-7; 10 nucleotides match TRBD1. CDR3 length: 14 residues. V lost 2 bases to trimming and J lost 4 bases; unmatched junction nucleotides: 5. Per the germline V gene, CDR1 is SQVTM and CDR2 is ANQGSEA. This chain's CDR3 is CSVEIGTGVYEQYF. CDR3 in DNA: TGCAGCGTTGAAATCGGGACAGGGGTTTACGAGCAGTACTTC.

The chain links TRBV13 to TRBJ1-1, with D tentatively TRBD1 (5 bases). Germline V gives CDR1 PRHDT, CDR2 FYEKMQ (reference sequence). V gave up 5 bases and J gave up 5 bases, with 12 bases separating them. The CDR3 is made up of 13 amino acids. The CDR3 sequence is CASSSVRGTEAFF. Here the CDR3 DNA reads TGTGCCAGCAGCAGCGTAAGGGGAACTGAAGCTTTCTTT.

The chain uses TRBV29-1 and TRBJ2-3; 12 bases map to TRBD2. V shed 6 bases, J shed 5 bases, and the junction held 9 bases outside the gene matches. Per germline, CDR1 SQVTM and CDR2 ANQGSEA. This CDR3 contains 15 residues. The CDR3 is CSVHQTSGSKDTQYF. CDR3 coding DNA: TGCAGCGTCCACCAGACTAGCGGGAGTAAAGATACGCAGTATTTT.